Described below is a single TCR beta chain sequence and its context. This entry is derived from a study of blood T cell repertoires in COVID-19. V trimming: 3 bases; J trimming: 5 bases; junction bases outside the gene matches: 3. Germline lookup yields CDR1 KGHDR and CDR2 SFDVKD. CDR3 length: 15 residues. TCRdb's table, derived via immunoSEQ multiplex PCR, lists solely in-frame clones and lacks some. The sample shows 200,000 to 250,000 clones, 84% of them seen only once. The chain joins TRBV24-1 to TRBJ2-3; 11 bases line up with TRBD2. Sequenced sample: peripheral blood. The TCR originated in a man under 40 with active or convalescent COVID-19. In nucleotides, the CDR3 is TGTGCCACCAGTGATGTGCTAGCGGGGGGAGATACGCAGTATTTT. Protein: CATSDVLAGGDTQYF.